This TCR beta chain was documented in a study of cytomegalovirus exposure and HLA in healthy donors. Study-level findings and limits: An ancestry cluster, one associated with Asian ancestry, reportedly showed fewer N-insertions than the approximately 670-donor mean in a later analysis. The authors assumed roughly uniform sequencing depth across donors for presence/absence analyses.

This CDR3 region has 16 residues. V gave up 5 bases and J gave up 4 bases, with 18 bases separating them. Germline-derived CDR1 and CDR2 are MDHEN and SYDVKM. The PCR ran on 60 Vbeta and 13 Jbeta primers. Profiling relied on immunoSEQ multiplex PCR, and the TCRdb table lists in-frame clones only, not all of them. This table holds roughly 110,000 clones, roughly 76% found once. Healthy donors of bone marrow made up the group. Although they were nominally healthy when sampled, donors likely had unrecorded immune exposures. Comment on this clone: Antigen specificity is unknown.

Material: PBMCs. The source is a woman aged 40 to 49 in good health and CMV-seropositive. This chain connects TRBV28 to TRBJ1-5; tentatively, D is TRBD1 (6 bases). CDR3 nucleotides: TGTGCCAGCAGTAAAATAGGACAGACTCTTAATCAGCCCCAGCATTTT. As protein: CASSKIGQTLNQPQHF.